What follows is one TCR beta chain and its context. This clonotype was detected many times. Its target antigen remains unknown. The record has no base qualities; no much larger clone is one base away. The CDR3 has 14 amino acids, counting the end cysteine and phenylalanine. Of the read, only the CDR3 DNA is kept; its 42 bases are in frame from base 1. V sheds 0 bases and J sheds 5 bases, leaving 11 bases between their ends. Receptor libraries were prepared by RACE. Sequenced using a NextSeq 500. During library preparation, unique molecular identifiers were attached to individual cDNA molecules so that TCRs could be counted quantitatively and reproducibly. Each blood RNA sample was used to sequence both TCR alpha and TCR beta chains. The authors processed their data as follows. A median of about 100,000 TCRs per sample was observed, with a range of 23,224 to 690,600. V, J and CDR3 annotation of the TCR reads was performed with the Decombinator software suite. For PS versus PT1 abundance plots, all samples were subsampled to the same number of TCRs (28,000). Expanded TCRs were defined as absent before sensitization and observed at least eight times at the 2-week time point. The public reads were reanalyzed by TCRdb: fastp trimming at Q25, MiXCR alignment, in-frame beta chains only. Entries that share a CDR3 protein sequence are merged under the most common genes and DNA. What appears here as the V and J calls and clone size reflects TCRdb's work, not the paper's. The sample has about 380,000 distinct CDR3 sequences on record, 4.8% of them singletons. The top ten clonotypes cover 2% to 2.5% of the sample.

The data belong to a study of human T cells and chemical hapten exposure listed by TCRdb under 2021. Background on the whole study: For sensitization, 2% DPC in acetone was applied to a roughly 2 cm by roughly 2 cm area of upper inner arm skin. Throughout the study period of roughly 24 weeks, patients also received therapeutic DPC doses to the scalp every week. Patch testing on the upper back used Finn chambers containing 0.01% DPC, with scoring done after 6 days according to International Contact Dermatitis Research Group standards. Most of the patients in the cohort were female, and the cohort covered alopecia areata with under or over 50% scalp involvement, alopecia totalis and alopecia universalis. Libraries were combined into a pool for sequencing, and differences in TCR yield between samples came mainly from small differences in library volumes within the pool. This study followed changes in the peripheral blood TCR repertoire in vivo during primary and secondary sensitization of alopecia patients to the hapten diphenylcyclopropenone (DPC). Blood was sampled from patients pre-sensitization (week 0) and at 2, 6 and about 24 weeks after DPC sensitization. Blood for TCR sequencing was provided by twenty-nine alopecia patients at one to four time points (pre-sensitization, 2, 6 and 24 weeks).

The time point label of this sample denotes: patch test 1, 2 weeks after DPC sensitization. According to the study, the label for this sample's treatment or condition signals: therapeutic diphenylcyclopropenone sensitization with weekly scalp DPC. At every patch-test visit, the blood draw took place before the patch test was put on. Patients were eligible if aged 18 to 70, diagnosed with alopecia and judged suitable for DPC therapy, and pregnant patients were excluded. Total RNA was extracted from unfractionated whole blood collected in Tempus Blood RNA tubes. Broader findings and caveats from the paper: DPC sensitization did not change how many TCRs were above 1 in 1000 frequency, and no evidence was found of alterations in global repertoire structure. Compared with pre-sensitization or healthy control sets, expanded TCRs formed significantly more large CDR3 similarity clusters, which is consistent with antigen-driven responses. Repeated subsampling changed both the strength of the expansion versus patch-test correlation and the threshold at which that correlation became significant. Patch test score correlated positively with the number of PT1 expanded TCRs, reaching significance at thresholds 8, 16 and 32 but not at 4. Alopecia, a presumed autoimmune disease, was present in all patients, so the immune response of the patients might differ from that of healthy individuals.

Here the chain combines TRBV12-3 or TRBV12-4 and TRBJ2-7, with the D gene not confidently named. The sequences come from whole blood, collected in connection with sensitization to the hapten diphenylcyclopropenone (DPC). This TCR derives from a woman aged 45-60 years with alopecia areata. Some clones in this sample may be carry-over from other donors' samples. The sequenced DNA: TGTGCCAGCAGTTTAGCCGGGCCAGGTGACGAGCAGTACTTC. It translates to CASSLAGPGDEQYF.